The rows below give T cell receptor beta chains drawn from one sample of a study of graft-versus-host responses after intestinal transplantation. Repertoires were generated with immunoSEQ multiplex PCR, while TCRdb's copy carries only in-frame clones and drops some. The sample lists roughly 110,000 clones; roughly 87% were seen once. Their specific antigens are unknown. The source was unstimulated CD4+ T cells sorted from spleen or lymph node cells, collected before transplant. These receptors were collected from a human donor who was the organ donor for an intestinal transplant. Both conserved end residues are part of each CDR3. D genes are given only for firm matches. Clone size is given for some rows only: seen once, a few or many times, or a class if the clone is expanded.

clone size	V gene	D gene	J gene	CDR3 length	CDR3 DNA	CDR3 protein
-	TRBV15	-	TRBJ1-3	13	TGTGCCACACGGGGGGTCCCTGGAAACACCATATATTTT	CATRGVPGNTIYF
once	TRBV9	TRBD2	TRBJ2-1	15	TGTGCCAGCACCCCGACTAGCGGGAGGTACAATGAGCAGTTCTTC	CASTPTSGRYNEQFF
-	TRBV7-2	-	TRBJ2-5	16	TGTGCCAGCAGCTTAGGGGCAGGGGCGTACAGGGAGACCCAGTACTTC	CASSLGAGAYRETQYF
-	TRBV29-1	-	TRBJ2-2	14	TGCAGCGCTCAGGACAGATGGATCGCCGGGGAGCTGTTTTTT	CSAQDRWIAGELFF
-	TRBV30	-	TRBJ2-3	15	TGTGCCTGGGCCCTATTGGGATTAGGCACAGATACGCAGTATTTT	CAWALLGLGTDTQYF
-	TRBV10-3	-	TRBJ2-3	16	TGTGCCATCAGCCCCGAGTGGGACCCCGTAGGAGATACGCAGTATTTT	CAISPEWDPVGDTQYF
-	TRBV7-7	-	TRBJ2-5	14	TGTGCTAGCAGCTTATCCGGGTACCAAGAGACCCAGTACTTC	CASSLSGYQETQYF
-	TRBV7-9	-	TRBJ1-1	12	TGTGCCAGCAGCCAACAGGCGACTGAAGCTTTCTTT	CASSQQATEAFF
-	TRBV2	-	TRBJ1-5	13	TGTGCCAGCCGGGGGGTCTCGAATCAGCCCCAGCATTTT	CASRGVSNQPQHF
-	TRBV6-5	TRBD1	TRBJ1-5	16	TGTGCCAGCAGTTCGCCTACAGGGGTCCACAATCAGCCCCAGCATTTT	CASSSPTGVHNQPQHF
-	TRBV9	-	TRBJ2-3	15	TGTGCCAGCAGCGTAGTTGCAGAGAGCACAGATACGCAGTATTTT	CASSVVAESTDTQYF
-	TRBV19	-	TRBJ1-2	13	TGTGCCAGTAGTTACGGGGACGGCTATGGCTACACCTTC	CASSYGDGYGYTF
-	TRBV10-2	-	TRBJ1-4	15	TGCGCCAGCAGCTTCCAGATGGCCACTAATGAAAAACTGTTTTTT	CASSFQMATNEKLFF
-	TRBV7-8	-	TRBJ1-4	15	TGTGCCAGCAGCCCGAGAGGTGCAACTAATGAAAAACTGTTTTTT	CASSPRGATNEKLFF
-	TRBV28	-	TRBJ2-4	19	TGTGCCAGCAGTTTGTCTGAACAGGCCCTATTGGAAGCCAAAAACATTCAGTACTTC	CASSLSEQALLEAKNIQYF
-	TRBV6-5	-	TRBJ1-1	15	TGTGCCAGCAGGCCTCAAGGATGGGTGAACACTGAAGCTTTCTTT	CASRPQGWVNTEAFF
few	TRBV10-2	TRBD2	TRBJ2-7	14	TGCGCCAGCAAGGGTAACGGGAGGGGCCACGAGCAGTACTTC	CASKGNGRGHEQYF
-	TRBV6-1	-	TRBJ1-3	16	TGTGCCAGCAGTGACCCCGCGGTCCAATCTGGAAACACCATATATTTT	CASSDPAVQSGNTIYF
-	TRBV15	-	TRBJ1-5	16	TGTGCCACCAGCAGAGGGTCCTCAGGGGGCAATCAGCCCCAGCATTTT	CATSRGSSGGNQPQHF
-	TRBV10-1	TRBD2	TRBJ2-3	17	TGCGCCAGCAGTCTCGGGGTAGCGGGAGATGGTAAAGATACGCAGTATTTT	CASSLGVAGDGKDTQYF
-	TRBV5-1	-	TRBJ2-7	13	TGCGCCAGCAGCTTACCATTAAACTCCGAGCAGTACTTC	CASSLPLNSEQYF
-	TRBV10-1	-	TRBJ2-3	15	TGCGCCAGCAGTGAGTCGTCTCTAAGCACAGATACGCAGTATTTT	CASSESSLSTDTQYF
once	TRBV5-6	TRBD1	TRBJ1-4	18	TGTGCCAGCAGCTTGGCCGGGACAGGGGCTTCATTTAATGAAAAACTGTTTTTT	CASSLAGTGASFNEKLFF
few	TRBV4-1	-	TRBJ1-5	14	TGCGCCAGCAGCCATCCTGAAAGGGGTCAGCCCCAGCATTTT	CASSHPERGQPQHF